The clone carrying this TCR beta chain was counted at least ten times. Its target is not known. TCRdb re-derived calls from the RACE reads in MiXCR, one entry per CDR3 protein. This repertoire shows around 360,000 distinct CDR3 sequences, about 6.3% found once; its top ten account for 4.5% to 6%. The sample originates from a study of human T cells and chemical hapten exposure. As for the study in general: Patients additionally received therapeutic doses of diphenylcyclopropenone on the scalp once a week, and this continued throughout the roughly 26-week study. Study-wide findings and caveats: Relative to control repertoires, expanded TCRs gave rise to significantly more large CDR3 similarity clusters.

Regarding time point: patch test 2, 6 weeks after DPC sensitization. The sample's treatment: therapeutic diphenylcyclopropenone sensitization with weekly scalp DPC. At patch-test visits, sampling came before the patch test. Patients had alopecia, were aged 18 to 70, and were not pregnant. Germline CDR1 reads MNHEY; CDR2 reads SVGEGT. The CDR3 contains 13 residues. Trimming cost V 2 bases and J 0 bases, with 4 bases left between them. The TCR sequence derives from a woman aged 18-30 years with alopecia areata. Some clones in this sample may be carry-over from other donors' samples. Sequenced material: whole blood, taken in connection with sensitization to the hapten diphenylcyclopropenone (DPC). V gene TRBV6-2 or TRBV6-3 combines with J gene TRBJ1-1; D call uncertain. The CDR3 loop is CASSYTMNTEAFF. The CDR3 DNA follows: TGTGCCAGCAGTTACACAATGAACACTGAAGCTTTCTTT.